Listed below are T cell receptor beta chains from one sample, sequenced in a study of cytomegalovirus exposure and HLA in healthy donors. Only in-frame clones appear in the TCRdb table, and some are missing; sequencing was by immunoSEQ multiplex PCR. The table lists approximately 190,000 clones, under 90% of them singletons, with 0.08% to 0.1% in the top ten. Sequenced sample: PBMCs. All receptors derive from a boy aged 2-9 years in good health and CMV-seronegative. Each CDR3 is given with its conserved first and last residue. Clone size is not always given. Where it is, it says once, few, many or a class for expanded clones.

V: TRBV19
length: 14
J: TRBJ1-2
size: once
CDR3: CASSSGYSRYGYTF

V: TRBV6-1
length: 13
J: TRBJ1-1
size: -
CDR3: CASIPATRGQAFF

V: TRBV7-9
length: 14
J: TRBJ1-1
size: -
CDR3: CASSHPQGGTEAFF

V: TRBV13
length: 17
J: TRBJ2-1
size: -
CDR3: CASSPGGLFRSYNEQFF

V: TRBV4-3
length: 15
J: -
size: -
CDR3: CASSQEPTTSREQYF

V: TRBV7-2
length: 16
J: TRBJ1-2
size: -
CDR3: CASSLVPTGGLYGYTF

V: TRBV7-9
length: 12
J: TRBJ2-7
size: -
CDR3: CASSFSNYEQYF

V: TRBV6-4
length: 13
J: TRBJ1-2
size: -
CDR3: CASSEGGSYGYTF

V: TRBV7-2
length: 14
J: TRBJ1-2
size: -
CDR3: CASSLVEDYYGYTF

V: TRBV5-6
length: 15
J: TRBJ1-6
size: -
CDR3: CASHQRGPYNSPLHF

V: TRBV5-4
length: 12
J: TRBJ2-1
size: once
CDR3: CASSLGRDEQFF

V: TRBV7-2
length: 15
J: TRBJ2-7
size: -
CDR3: CASSLVHEGSYEQYF

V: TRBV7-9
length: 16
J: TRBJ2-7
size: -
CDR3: CSSSSKTGTGTYEQYF

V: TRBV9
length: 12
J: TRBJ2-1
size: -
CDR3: CASSLGLNEQFF

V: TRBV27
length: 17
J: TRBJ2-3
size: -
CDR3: CASRLGGGAGRTDTQYF

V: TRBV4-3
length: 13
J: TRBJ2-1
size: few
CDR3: CASSRVVDYEQFF

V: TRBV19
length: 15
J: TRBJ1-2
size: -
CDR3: CASSSPGQFRYGYTF

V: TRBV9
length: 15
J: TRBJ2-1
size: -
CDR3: CASSVTSGGSGEQFF

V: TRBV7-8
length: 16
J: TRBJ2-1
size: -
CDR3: CASSPRQGLSYNEQFF

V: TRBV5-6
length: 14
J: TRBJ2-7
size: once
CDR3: CASSFDRVAYEQYF

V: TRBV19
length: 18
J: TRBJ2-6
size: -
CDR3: CASSIGGPALKRANVLTF

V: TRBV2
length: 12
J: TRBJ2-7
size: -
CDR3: CASDLTREEQYF

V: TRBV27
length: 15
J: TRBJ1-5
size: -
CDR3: CASSSYGQGDQPQHF

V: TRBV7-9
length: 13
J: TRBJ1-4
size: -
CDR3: CASSLGQNEKLFF

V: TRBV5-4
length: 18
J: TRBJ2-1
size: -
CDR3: CASSPGTSGYLQGNEQFF

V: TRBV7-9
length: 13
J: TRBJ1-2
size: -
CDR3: CASSLGTEYGYTF

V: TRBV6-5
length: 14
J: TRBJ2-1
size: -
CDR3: CASKPSGGRYEQFF

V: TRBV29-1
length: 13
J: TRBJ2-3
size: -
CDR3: CSVEIASTDTQYF

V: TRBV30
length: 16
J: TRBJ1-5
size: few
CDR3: CAWSVRRTGSNQPQHF

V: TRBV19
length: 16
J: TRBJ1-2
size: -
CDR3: CASSSIATGASYGYTF

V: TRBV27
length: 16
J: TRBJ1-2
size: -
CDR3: CASSHVGGPLNYGYTF

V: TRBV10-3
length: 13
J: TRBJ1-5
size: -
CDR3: CAISLQSNQPQHF

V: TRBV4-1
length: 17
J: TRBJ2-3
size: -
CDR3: CASSQEWERGGADTQYF

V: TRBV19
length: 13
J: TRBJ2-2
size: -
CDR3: CASSTGNTGELFF

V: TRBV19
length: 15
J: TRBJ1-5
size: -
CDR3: CASTLLGQRNQPQHF

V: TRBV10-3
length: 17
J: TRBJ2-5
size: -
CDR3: CAIRSTSGGVSQETQYF

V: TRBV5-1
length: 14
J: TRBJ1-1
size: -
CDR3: CASSLDRGGTEAFF

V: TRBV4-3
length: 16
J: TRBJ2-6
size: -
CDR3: CASSHAQGAGANVLTF

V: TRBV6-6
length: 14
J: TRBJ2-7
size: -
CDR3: CASSYAGTSYEQYF